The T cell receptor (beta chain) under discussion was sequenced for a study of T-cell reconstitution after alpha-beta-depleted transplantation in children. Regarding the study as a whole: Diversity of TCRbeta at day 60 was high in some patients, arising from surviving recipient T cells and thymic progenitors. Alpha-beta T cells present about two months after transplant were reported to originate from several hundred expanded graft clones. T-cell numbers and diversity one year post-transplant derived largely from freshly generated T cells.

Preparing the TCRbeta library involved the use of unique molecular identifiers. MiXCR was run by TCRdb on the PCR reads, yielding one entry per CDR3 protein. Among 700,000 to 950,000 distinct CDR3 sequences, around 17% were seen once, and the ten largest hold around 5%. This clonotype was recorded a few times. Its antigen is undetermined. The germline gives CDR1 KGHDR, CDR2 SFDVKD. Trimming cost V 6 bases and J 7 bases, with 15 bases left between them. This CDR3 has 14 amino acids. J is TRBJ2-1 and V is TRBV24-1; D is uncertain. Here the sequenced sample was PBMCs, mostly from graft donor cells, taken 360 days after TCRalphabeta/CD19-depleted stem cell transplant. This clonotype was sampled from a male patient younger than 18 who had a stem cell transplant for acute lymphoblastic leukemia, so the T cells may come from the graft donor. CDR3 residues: CATSQEGYNNEQFF. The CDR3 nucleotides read TGTGCCACCAGTCAAGAAGGGTACAATAATGAGCAGTTCTTC.